This T cell receptor beta chain comes out of a study of patients and donors after allogeneic stem cell transplantation. The CDR3 runs to 11 residues. V was shortened by 3 bases and J by 9 bases, with 6 bases between the two germline ends. Germline V gene sequence: CDR1 MNHEY, CDR2 SMNVEV (reference sequence). TCRdb analysed the RT-PCR reads with MiXCR anew, one entry per CDR3 protein. The repertoire holds some 200,000 distinct CDR3 sequences, with less than 45% as singletons. The receptor was isolated from a human donor who was either an allogeneic HSCT recipient or a stem cell or donor lymphocyte infusion donor (not recorded which). It is not recorded whose cells these are; they may come from a transplant donor. Sequencing was done on a sample of blood, either unsorted or a sorted T cell fraction (not recorded which). This chain links TRBV27 with TRBJ2-1; D gene unclear. The CDR3 sequence: CASSFYGEQFF. CDR3 coding DNA: TGTGCCAGCAGTTTTTATGGTGAGCAGTTCTTC.